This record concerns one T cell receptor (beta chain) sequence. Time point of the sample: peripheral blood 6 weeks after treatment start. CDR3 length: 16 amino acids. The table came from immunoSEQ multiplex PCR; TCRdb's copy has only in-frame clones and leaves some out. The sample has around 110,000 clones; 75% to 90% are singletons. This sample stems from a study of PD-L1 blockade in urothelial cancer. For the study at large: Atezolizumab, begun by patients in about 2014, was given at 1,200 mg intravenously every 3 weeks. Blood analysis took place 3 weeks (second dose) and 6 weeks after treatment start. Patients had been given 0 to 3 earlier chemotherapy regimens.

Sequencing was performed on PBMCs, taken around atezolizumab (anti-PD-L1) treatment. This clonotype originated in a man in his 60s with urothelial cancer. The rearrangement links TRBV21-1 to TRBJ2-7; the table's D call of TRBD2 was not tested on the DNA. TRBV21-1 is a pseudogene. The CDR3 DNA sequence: TGTGCCAGCAGCACTTCCCCTCGGGGGGTAATTTACGAGCAGTACTTC. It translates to CASSTSPRGVIYEQYF.